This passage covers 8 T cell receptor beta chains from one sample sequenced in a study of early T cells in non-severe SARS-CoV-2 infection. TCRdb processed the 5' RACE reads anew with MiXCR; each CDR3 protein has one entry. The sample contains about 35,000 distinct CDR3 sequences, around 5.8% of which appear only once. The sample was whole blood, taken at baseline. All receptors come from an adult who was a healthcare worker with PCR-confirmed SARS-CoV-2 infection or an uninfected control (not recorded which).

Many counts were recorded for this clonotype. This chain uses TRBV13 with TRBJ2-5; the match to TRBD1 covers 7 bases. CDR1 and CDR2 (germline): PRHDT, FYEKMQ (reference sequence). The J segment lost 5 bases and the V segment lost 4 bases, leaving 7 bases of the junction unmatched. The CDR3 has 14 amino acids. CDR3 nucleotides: TGTGCCAGCAGCTCAACACAGGGGCGGGAGACCCAGTACTTC. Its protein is CASSSTQGRETQYF. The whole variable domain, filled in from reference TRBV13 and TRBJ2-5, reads AAGVIQSPRHLIKEKRETATLKCYPIPRHDTVYWYQQGPGQDPQFLISFYEKMQSDKGSIPDRFSAQQFSDYHSELNMSSLELGDSALYFCASSSTQGRETQYFGPGTRLLVL.

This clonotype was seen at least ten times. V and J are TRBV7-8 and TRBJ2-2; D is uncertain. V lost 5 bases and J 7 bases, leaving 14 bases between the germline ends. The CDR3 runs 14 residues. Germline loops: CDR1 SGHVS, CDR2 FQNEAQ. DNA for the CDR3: TGTGCCAGCAGCCCCCCGAGAGCAGGCGGGGAGCTGTTTTTT. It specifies CASSPPRAGGELFF.

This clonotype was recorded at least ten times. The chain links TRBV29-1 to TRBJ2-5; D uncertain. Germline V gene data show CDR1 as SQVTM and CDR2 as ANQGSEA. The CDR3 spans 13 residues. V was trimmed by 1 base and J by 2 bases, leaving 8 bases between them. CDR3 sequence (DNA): TGCAGCGTTGAAGTAGGTCTGCAAGAGACCCAGTACTTC. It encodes CSVEVGLQETQYF.

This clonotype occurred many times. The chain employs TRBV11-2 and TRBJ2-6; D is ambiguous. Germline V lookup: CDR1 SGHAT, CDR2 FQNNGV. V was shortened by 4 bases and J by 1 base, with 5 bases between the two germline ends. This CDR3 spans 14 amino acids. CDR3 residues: CASSSDSGANVLTF. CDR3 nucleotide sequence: TGTGCCAGCAGCTCGGATTCTGGGGCCAACGTCCTGACTTTC.

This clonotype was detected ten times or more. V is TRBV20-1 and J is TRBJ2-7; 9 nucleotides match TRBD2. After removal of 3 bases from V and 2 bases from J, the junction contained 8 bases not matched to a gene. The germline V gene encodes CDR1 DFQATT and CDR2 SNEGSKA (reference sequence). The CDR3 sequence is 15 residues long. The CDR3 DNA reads TGCAGTGCTAGGCATCAGGGACTAGCAGCCTACGAGCAGTACTTC. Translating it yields CSARHQGLAAYEQYF.

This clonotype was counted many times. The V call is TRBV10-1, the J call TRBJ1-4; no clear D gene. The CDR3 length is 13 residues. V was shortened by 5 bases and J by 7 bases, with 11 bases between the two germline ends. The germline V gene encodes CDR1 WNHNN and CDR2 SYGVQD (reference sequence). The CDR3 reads CASSMGSGEKLFF. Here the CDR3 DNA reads TGCGCCAGCAGTATGGGTTCGGGTGAAAAACTGTTTTTT.

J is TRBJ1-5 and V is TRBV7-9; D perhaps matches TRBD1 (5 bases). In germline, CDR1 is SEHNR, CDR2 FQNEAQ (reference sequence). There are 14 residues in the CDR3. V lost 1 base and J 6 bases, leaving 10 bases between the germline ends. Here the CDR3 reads CASSLGGFSQPQHF. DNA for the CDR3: TGTGCCAGCAGCTTAGGGGGGTTTAGTCAGCCCCAGCATTTT.

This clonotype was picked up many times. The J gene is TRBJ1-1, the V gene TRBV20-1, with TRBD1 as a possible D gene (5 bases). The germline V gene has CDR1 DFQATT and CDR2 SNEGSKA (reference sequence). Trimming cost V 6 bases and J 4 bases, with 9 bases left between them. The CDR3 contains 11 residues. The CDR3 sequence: CSAVGATEAFF. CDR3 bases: TGCAGTGCCGTCGGGGCCACTGAAGCTTTCTTT.